A selection of T cell receptor beta chains follows, all from one sample in a study of T cell responses to AZD1222 COVID-19 vaccine. TCRdb's copy holds only in-frame clones and misses some; the assay was immunoSEQ multiplex PCR. Of 130,000 or so clones in the sample, about 90% were seen once. The sequences come from peripheral blood, collected on day 0 of AZD1222 vaccination. These receptors came from an adult in good health. Both conserved end residues are part of each CDR3. Each record gives: clone size, V gene, J gene, D gene, CDR3 DNA, CDR3 protein. A D gene is named only where the DNA matches it firmly. Expanded clones are given a class, and other clones once, few, many or no size at all.

>.|TRBV18|TRBJ1-3|.
TGTGCCAGCTCACCTTCGTCGAGCTCTGGAAACACCATATATTTT
CASSPSSSSGNTIYF
>.|TRBV6-5|TRBJ1-2|.
TGTGCCAGCAGCTGGACAGCTTCGGATGGCTACACCTTC
CASSWTASDGYTF
>.|TRBV20-1|TRBJ1-1|.
TGCAGTGGGGGAAGCACTGAAGCTTTCTTT
CSGGSTEAFF
>.|TRBV5-1|TRBJ2-7|.
TGCGCCAGCAGCATTTCCCACCGTTACGAGCAGTACTTC
CASSISHRYEQYF
>.|TRBV4-3|TRBJ1-1|.
TGCGCCAGCAGCCAAGGTGGGGGGCTGGGGGCTTTCTTT
CASSQGGGLGAFF
>.|TRBV24-1|TRBJ2-7|TRBD1
TGTGCCACCAGTCCGGGACAGGGGGCTGACGAGCAGTACTTC
CATSPGQGADEQYF
>few|TRBV5-1|TRBJ1-2|.
TGCGCCAGCAGCTTGACAGTGGAGGCCTATGGCTACACCTTC
CASSLTVEAYGYTF
>.|TRBV25-1|TRBJ2-2|.
TGTGCCAGCAGTCAACCAGGGACTGCGAGCACCGGGGAGCTGTTTTTT
CASSQPGTASTGELFF
>.|TRBV7-3|TRBJ2-1|TRBD1
TGTGCCAGCAGCTTATCACAGGGGATTTACAATGAGCAGTTCTTC
CASSLSQGIYNEQFF
>.|TRBV15|TRBJ1-3|.
TGTGCCACCAGCAGAGATTACGATGGTGGAAACACCATATATTTT
CATSRDYDGGNTIYF
>.|TRBV6-2/TRBV6-3|TRBJ2-3|TRBD2
TGTGCCAGCAGTCGCAAACTAGCGGGTATCACAGATACGCAGTATTTT
CASSRKLAGITDTQYF
>.|TRBV30|TRBJ2-1|.
TGTGCCTGTCACAGGGATAAGATCTACAATGAGCAGTTCTTC
CACHRDKIYNEQFF
>.|TRBV30|TRBJ1-1|TRBD1
TGTGCCTGGACCAGGGGGCTCACTGAAGCTTTCTTT
CAWTRGLTEAFF
>.|TRBV2|TRBJ1-5|.
TGTGCCAGCAGTGTGGGGGGCGGTGGCAATCAGCCCCAGCATTTT
CASSVGGGGNQPQHF
>few|TRBV20-1|TRBJ1-5|.
TGCAGTGCTAGTGACCTCGGTTATAGCAATCAGCCCCAGCATTTT
CSASDLGYSNQPQHF
>.|TRBV19|TRBJ1-5|TRBD1
TGTGCCAGCGGACAGGGCGATCAGCCCCAGCATTTT
CASGQGDQPQHF
>.|TRBV12-3/TRBV12-4|TRBJ1-2|.
TGTGCCAGCAGTTTGTGGTCTAACTATGGCTACACCTTC
CASSLWSNYGYTF
>.|TRBV7-9|TRBJ2-7|TRBD2
TGTGCCAGCACCTCTTTTGGCGGGGGGGCGAGCAACGAGCAGTACTTC
CASTSFGGGASNEQYF
>.|TRBV7-3|TRBJ2-6|.
TGTGCCAGCAGCTTAGGGACCATCTCTGGGGCCAACGTCCTGACTTTC
CASSLGTISGANVLTF
>.|TRBV20-1|TRBJ2-3|.
TGCAGTGCTAGTCCAGTTAGCACAGATACGCAGTATTTT
CSASPVSTDTQYF
>.|TRBV28|TRBJ1-4|TRBD1
TGTGCCAGCAGTTCAGCAGACAGGGATAATGAAAAACTGTTTTTT
CASSSADRDNEKLFF
>.|TRBV7-9|TRBJ1-4|TRBD1
TGTGCCAGCAGCTTGGGGACAGCAACTAATGAAAAACTGTTTTTT
CASSLGTATNEKLFF
>.|TRBV9|TRBJ1-2|.
TGTGCCAGCAGCGTCTGGGCTTCCACTAACTATGGCTACACCTTC
CASSVWASTNYGYTF
>.|TRBV28|TRBJ2-3|.
TGTGCCAGCAGATTGAACGGAGGGATACCGGATACGCAGTATTTT
CASRLNGGIPDTQYF
>few|TRBV7-2|TRBJ2-7|.
TGTGCCAGCAGCTTCCAAGGCCCTGACTCACCCCTGGAGCAGTACTTC
CASSFQGPDSPLEQYF
>.|TRBV19|TRBJ1-6|.
TGTGCCAGTAGTCCAAGCCGGGACACTTTCCACTTT
CASSPSRDTFHF
>.|TRBV15|TRBJ2-1|.
TGTGCCACCAGCAGAGATGCCTACTCCTACAATGAGCAGTTCTTC
CATSRDAYSYNEQFF
>.|TRBV14|TRBJ1-6|.
TGTGCCAGCAGCCAAGAAGGGGGGGATAGTTCACCCCTCCACTTT
CASSQEGGDSSPLHF
>.|TRBV7-8|TRBJ2-1|.
TGTGCCAGCAGCTTCCGGACCGGATACTACAATGAGCAGTTCTTC
CASSFRTGYYNEQFF
>.|TRBV5-1|TRBJ2-7|.
TGCGCCAGCAGCTTATCCCAGTTACCCTCCTACGAGCAGTACTTC
CASSLSQLPSYEQYF
>.|TRBV19|TRBJ1-6|.
TGTGCCAGTAGTACCCCCAGGCGAGGTTATAATTCACCCCTCCACTTT
CASSTPRRGYNSPLHF
>.|TRBV6-5|TRBJ1-1|.
TGTGCCAGCAGTTACTTAAGGGGGGAGAACACTGAAGCTTTCTTT
CASSYLRGENTEAFF
>.|TRBV7-9|TRBJ1-5|.
TGTGCCAGCAGCCCGGACCCTGGCGCCAATCAGCCCCAGCATTTT
CASSPDPGANQPQHF
>.|TRBV5-5|TRBJ1-1|TRBD1
TGTGCCAGCAGCTTGGCGTCAGGGGGCAAGACTGAAGCTTTCTTT
CASSLASGGKTEAFF
>.|TRBV5-1|TRBJ1-2|.
TGCGCCAGCAGCTCATTGGTGGGGGGCTATGGCTACACCTTC
CASSSLVGGYGYTF
>.|TRBV19|TRBJ2-1|TRBD2
TGTGCCAGTGGGCAAGGACTAGCGGCCCGGGGCAATGAGCAGTTCTTC
CASGQGLAARGNEQFF
>.|TRBV20-1|TRBJ2-5|.
TGCAGTGCTAGTCGTCAGAACCAAGAGACCCAGTACTTC
CSASRQNQETQYF
>.|TRBV6-6|TRBJ1-1|TRBD1
TGTGCCAGCAGTCTGGTCACAGGGGAAACTGAAGCTTTCTTT
CASSLVTGETEAFF
>.|TRBV5-1|TRBJ2-3|.
TGCGCCAGCAGCTTGGCCACCCCACGGGATACGCAGTATTTT
CASSLATPRDTQYF
>.|TRBV7-2|TRBJ1-2|.
TGTGCCAGCACCGACAACGGCAGGTTCTATGGCTACACCTTC
CASTDNGRFYGYTF
>.|TRBV18|TRBJ2-1|.
TGTGCCAGCTCACTTGAGGCCTGGGGGCACAATGAGCAGTTCTTC
CASSLEAWGHNEQFF
>.|TRBV4-3|TRBJ1-2|.
TGCGCCAGCAGCCAAGACACGAGAATCTCCGACAGAGCGTATGGCTACACCTTC
CASSQDTRISDRAYGYTF
>.|TRBV10-3|TRBJ2-7|TRBD2
TGTGCCATCAGTGATCGGACTAGCGGGAGACGCGGCGAGCAGTACTTC
CAISDRTSGRRGEQYF